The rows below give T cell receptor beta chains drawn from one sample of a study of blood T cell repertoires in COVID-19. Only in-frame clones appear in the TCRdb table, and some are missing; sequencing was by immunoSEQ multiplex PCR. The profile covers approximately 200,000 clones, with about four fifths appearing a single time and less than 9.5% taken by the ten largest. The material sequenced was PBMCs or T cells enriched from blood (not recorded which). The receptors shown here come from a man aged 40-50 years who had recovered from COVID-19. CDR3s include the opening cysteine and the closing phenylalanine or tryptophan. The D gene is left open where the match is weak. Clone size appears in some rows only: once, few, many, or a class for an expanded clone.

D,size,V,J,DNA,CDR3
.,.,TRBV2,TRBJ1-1,TGTGCCAGCAGTGATTACGGGGGGATGAGGAACACTGAAGCTTTCTTT,CASSDYGGMRNTEAFF
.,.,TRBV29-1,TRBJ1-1,TGCAGCGTTGAAGATCGCACAGAAGCTTTCTTT,CSVEDRTEAFF
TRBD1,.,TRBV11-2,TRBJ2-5,TGTGCCAGCAGCCCTTTAGGACAGGGGGTCCAAGAGACCCAGTACTTC,CASSPLGQGVQETQYF
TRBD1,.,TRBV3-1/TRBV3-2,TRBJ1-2,TGTGCCAGCAGCCCCGGACAGGGGGCTTATGGCTACACCTTC,CASSPGQGAYGYTF
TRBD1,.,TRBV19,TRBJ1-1,TGTGCCAGTAGTTCCGACAGGGGAGGCACTGAAGCTTTCTTT,CASSSDRGGTEAFF
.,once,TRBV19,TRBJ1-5,TGTGCCAGTAGGGCAGGGGTCTACTTCACGGCCCAGCATTTT,CASRAGVYFTAQHF
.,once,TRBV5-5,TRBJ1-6,TGTGCCAGCAGACCTAACACAGGGTGGGATAATTCACCCCTCCACTTT,CASRPNTGWDNSPLHF
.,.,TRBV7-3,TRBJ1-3,TGTGCCAGCAGCTTATCGGGATCCTCTGGAAACACCATATATTTT,CASSLSGSSGNTIYF
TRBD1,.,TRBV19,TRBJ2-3,TGTGCCAGTAGGGACGGACAGGGGCTCACAGATACGCAGTATTTT,CASRDGQGLTDTQYF
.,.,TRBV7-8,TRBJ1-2,TGTGCCAGCAGCTTAAGGCAGGCCAGGCACTATGGCTACACCTTC,CASSLRQARHYGYTF
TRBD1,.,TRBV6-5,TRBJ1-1,TGTGCCAGCAGTTTTAGGACAGGGAAAGCTTTCTTT,CASSFRTGKAFF
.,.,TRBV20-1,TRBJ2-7,TGCAGTGCTAGCAGGGTCTACGAGCAGTACTTC,CSASRVYEQYF
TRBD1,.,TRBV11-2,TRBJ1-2,TGTGCCAGCAGCTCCAGGACAGGGCTAAACTATGGCTACACCTTC,CASSSRTGLNYGYTF
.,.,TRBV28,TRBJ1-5,TGTGCCAGCAGTTTTACGGGGGTTAGGAGCAATCAGCCCCAGCATTTT,CASSFTGVRSNQPQHF
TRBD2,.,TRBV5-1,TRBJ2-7,TGCGCCAACCCTGCGGCGGGGGGGCGACACGAGCAGTACTTC,CANPAAGGRHEQYF
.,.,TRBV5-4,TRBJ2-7,TGTGCCAGCAGCCCTGGATGGAGCGAGCAGTACTTC,CASSPGWSEQYF
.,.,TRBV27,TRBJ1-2,TGTGCCAGCACCTTAGGGGGGGTTAGGAACTATGGCTACACCTTC,CASTLGGVRNYGYTF
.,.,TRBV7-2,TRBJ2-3,TGTGCCAGCAGCTCCCGAGAAGCCACAGATACGCAGTATTTT,CASSSREATDTQYF
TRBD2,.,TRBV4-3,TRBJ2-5,TGCGCCAGCAGCCAAGACCTACTAGCGGGCCAAGAGACCCAGTACTTC,CASSQDLLAGQETQYF
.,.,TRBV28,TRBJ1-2,TGTGCCAGCAGTTTAGGGCAGGCCGAGGGTGGCTACACCTTC,CASSLGQAEGGYTF
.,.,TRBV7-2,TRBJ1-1,TGTGCCAGCAGCCCCTATGCCGGGGGGCAGAACACTGAAGCTTTCTTT,CASSPYAGGQNTEAFF
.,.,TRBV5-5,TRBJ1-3,TGTGCCAGCAGCTGGACGCCCGGGAGTGGAAACACCATATATTTT,CASSWTPGSGNTIYF
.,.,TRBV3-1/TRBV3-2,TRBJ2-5,TGTGCCAGCAGCCGCCTGGGAGGGGGGGCCAGCGGAGAGACCCAGTACTTC,CASSRLGGGASGETQYF
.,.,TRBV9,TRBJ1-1,TGTGCCAGCAGCTACAGTTACATGAACACTGAAGCTTTCTTT,CASSYSYMNTEAFF
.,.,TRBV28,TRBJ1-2,TGTGCCAGCAGTTTAGGGGCGACAGGCCTCTATGGCTACACCTTC,CASSLGATGLYGYTF
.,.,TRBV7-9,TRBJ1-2,TGTGCCAGCAGCTTAGCGGCAGCTAACTATGGCTACACCTTC,CASSLAAANYGYTF
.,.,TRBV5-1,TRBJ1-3,TGCGCCAGCAGCTTGGGGCAGGGAAACACCATATATTTT,CASSLGQGNTIYF
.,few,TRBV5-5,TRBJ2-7,TGTGCCAGCAGCTTGGTCATGAGAGAGCAGTACTTC,CASSLVMREQYF
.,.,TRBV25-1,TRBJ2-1,TGTGCCAGCAGCTCAGGGGACAATGAGCAGTTCTTC,CASSSGDNEQFF
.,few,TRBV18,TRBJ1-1,TGTGCCAGCTCACCCCACCGAGAGATCACTGAAGCTTTCTTT,CASSPHREITEAFF
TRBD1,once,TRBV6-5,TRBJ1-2,TGTGCCAGCAGTTATACAGGGGCGTCTAACTATGGCTACACCTTC,CASSYTGASNYGYTF
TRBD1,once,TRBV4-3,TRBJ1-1,TGCGCCAGCAGCCAAGAGGGAGGACAGGGGAACACTGAAGCTTTCTTT,CASSQEGGQGNTEAFF
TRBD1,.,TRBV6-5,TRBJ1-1,TGTGCCAGCCATGGACAGGTGGAGATGAACACTGAAGCTTTCTTT,CASHGQVEMNTEAFF
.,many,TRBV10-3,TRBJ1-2,TGTGCCATCAGTGAGTCTATGAGGGTTTCAGTAGGCTACACCTTC,CAISESMRVSVGYTF
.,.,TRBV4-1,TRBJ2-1,TGCGCCAGCAGCCAAGGACCACCCGGGATGAGCTCCTACAATGAGCAGTTCTTC,CASSQGPPGMSSYNEQFF
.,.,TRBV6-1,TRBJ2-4,TGTGCCAGCAGTGAAATTTTCGGAGGGGAAGGCATTCAGTACTTC,CASSEIFGGEGIQYF